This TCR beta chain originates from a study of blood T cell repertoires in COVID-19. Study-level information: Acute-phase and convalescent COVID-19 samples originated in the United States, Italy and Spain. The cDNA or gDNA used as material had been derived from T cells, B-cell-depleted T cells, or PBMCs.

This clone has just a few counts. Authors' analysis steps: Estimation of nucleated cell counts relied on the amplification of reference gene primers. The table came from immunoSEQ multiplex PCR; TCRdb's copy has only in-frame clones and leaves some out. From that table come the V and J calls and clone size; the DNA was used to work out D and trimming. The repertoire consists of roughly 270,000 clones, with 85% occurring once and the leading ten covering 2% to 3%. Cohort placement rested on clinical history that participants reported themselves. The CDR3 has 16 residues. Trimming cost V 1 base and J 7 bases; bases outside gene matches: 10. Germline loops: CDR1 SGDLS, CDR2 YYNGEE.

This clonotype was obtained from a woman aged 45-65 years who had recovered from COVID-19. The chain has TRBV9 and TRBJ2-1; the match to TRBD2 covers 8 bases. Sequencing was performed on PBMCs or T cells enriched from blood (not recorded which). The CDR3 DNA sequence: TGTGCCAGCAGCGTAAATGTAGCGGGAATCATGAATGAGCAGTTCTTC. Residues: CASSVNVAGIMNEQFF.